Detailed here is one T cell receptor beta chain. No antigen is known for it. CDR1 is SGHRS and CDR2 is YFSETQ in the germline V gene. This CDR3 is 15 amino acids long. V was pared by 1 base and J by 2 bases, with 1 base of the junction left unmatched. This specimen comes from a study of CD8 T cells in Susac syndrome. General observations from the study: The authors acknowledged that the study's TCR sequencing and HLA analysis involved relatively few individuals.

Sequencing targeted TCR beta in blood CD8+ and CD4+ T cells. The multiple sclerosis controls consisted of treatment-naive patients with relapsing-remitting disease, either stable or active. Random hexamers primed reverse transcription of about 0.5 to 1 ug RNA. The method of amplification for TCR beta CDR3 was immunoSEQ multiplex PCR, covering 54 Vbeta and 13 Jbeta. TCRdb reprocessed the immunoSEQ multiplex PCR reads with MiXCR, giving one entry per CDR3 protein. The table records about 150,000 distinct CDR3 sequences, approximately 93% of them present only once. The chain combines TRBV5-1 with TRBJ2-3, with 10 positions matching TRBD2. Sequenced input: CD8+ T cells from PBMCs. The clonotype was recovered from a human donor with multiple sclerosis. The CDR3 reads CASSLTSGNTDTQYF. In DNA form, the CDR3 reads TGCGCCAGCAGCTTGACTAGCGGGAACACAGATACGCAGTATTTT.